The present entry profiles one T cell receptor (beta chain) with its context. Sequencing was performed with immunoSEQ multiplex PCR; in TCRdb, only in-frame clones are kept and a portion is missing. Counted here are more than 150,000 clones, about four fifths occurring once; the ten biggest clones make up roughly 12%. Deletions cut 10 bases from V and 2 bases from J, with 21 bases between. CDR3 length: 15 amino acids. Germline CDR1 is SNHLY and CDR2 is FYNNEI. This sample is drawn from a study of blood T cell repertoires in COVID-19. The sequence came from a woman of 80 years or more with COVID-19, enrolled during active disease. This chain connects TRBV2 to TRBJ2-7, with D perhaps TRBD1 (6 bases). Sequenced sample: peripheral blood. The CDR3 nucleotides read TGTGCCACCCTCCCTCACTGGGACACTACCTACGAGCAGTACTTC. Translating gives CATLPHWDTTYEQYF. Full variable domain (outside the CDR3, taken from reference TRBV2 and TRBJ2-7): EPEVTQTPSHQVTQMGQEVILRCVPISNHLYFYWYRQILGQKVEFLVSFYNNEISEKSEIFDDQFSVERPDGSNFTLKIRSTKLEDSAMYFCATLPHWDTTYEQYFGPGTRLTVT.